These T cell receptor beta chains were read from a single sample in a study of spatial heterogeneity in lung cancer. TCRdb analysed the 5' RACE reads with MiXCR anew, one entry per CDR3 protein. The data hold tens of thousands of distinct CDR3 sequences, with roughly 7% observed a single time. The source material was PBMCs, sampled at surgery. These receptors were collected from a female donor with early-stage non-small cell lung cancer. Both conserved end residues are part of each CDR3. D genes are given only for firm matches.

j_call v_call d_call cdr3_aa
TRBJ1-1 TRBV15 NA CATSRVRNTEAFF
TRBJ1-2 TRBV29-1 NA CSVEATDYGYTF
TRBJ2-7 TRBV28 NA CASSPPSTNEQYF
TRBJ2-1 TRBV2 NA CASRANSGSYNEQFF
TRBJ2-2 TRBV6-1 NA CASSRSDLRELFF
TRBJ2-1 TRBV11-1 NA CASSLGGEQFF
TRBJ2-5 TRBV4-2 NA CASSQDGAGETQYF
TRBJ1-6 TRBV30 TRBD1 CAWSGTAVLVSPLHF
TRBJ2-1 TRBV19 TRBD2 CASSTSGRPARQFF
TRBJ2-7 TRBV6-6 NA CASSLGVGEQYF
TRBJ2-7 TRBV28 NA CASSSSHEQYF
TRBJ2-3 TRBV9 NA CASSAEGNTDTQYF
TRBJ1-2 TRBV2 NA CASSRTDYGYTF
TRBJ2-5 TRBV7-2 NA CASSFLGNKETQYF
TRBJ1-2 TRBV5-4 NA CASSLRGYDGYTF
TRBJ2-6 TRBV5-4 TRBD1 CASSYPGTGSYSGANVLTF
TRBJ2-6 TRBV11-2 TRBD1 CASSFGQGIANVLTF
TRBJ2-1 TRBV12-3/TRBV12-4 TRBD2 CASSFRRGGPNEQFF
TRBJ2-1 TRBV20-1 NA CSAGLHSYNEQFF
TRBJ2-2 TRBV7-2 NA CASSSQGTGELFF
TRBJ1-2 TRBV29-1 NA CSVDPPSPGGYTF
TRBJ2-2 TRBV6-6 NA CASSHERNTGELFF
TRBJ2-7 TRBV10-3 NA CAISEADYEQYF
TRBJ1-1 TRBV12-5 NA CASGLVGGVTEAFF
TRBJ2-5 TRBV20-1 TRBD2 CSARITSGRETQYF
TRBJ2-7 TRBV6-2/TRBV6-3 NA CASRSVGSYEQYF
TRBJ1-2 TRBV20-1 TRBD1 CSARDSGQEYGYTF
TRBJ2-7 TRBV11-1 TRBD1 CASSLRIGQGNEQYF
TRBJ1-2 TRBV28 TRBD1 CASSSPGQNNYGYTF
TRBJ2-6 TRBV7-9 NA CASSTTRTGRAPGANVLTF
TRBJ2-2 TRBV4-2 NA CASSPTKTWGTGELFF
TRBJ2-3 TRBV9 NA CASSLRQTSTDTQYF
TRBJ2-1 TRBV7-2 NA CASSFEYYNEQFF
TRBJ2-5 TRBV5-1 NA CASSSIPEVRSETQYF
TRBJ2-3 TRBV5-1 NA CASSLATGRTDTQYF
TRBJ2-1 TRBV11-2 TRBD1 CASSLTGDPEQFF
TRBJ1-1 TRBV10-3 NA CVISAPGPEAFF
TRBJ2-1 TRBV5-4 TRBD2 CASSPSGGPYNEQFF
TRBJ1-5 TRBV29-1 NA CSVGEANNQPQHF
TRBJ2-1 TRBV29-1 TRBD2 CSVDEAGDSYNEQFF
TRBJ1-2 TRBV6-2/TRBV6-3 NA CASSNTWGYTF
TRBJ2-5 TRBV3-1 NA CASSQVLGFQETQYF
TRBJ2-5 TRBV3-1 NA CASITRGAQETQYF
TRBJ2-1 TRBV19 TRBD2 CASSIKLLAGDRNEQFF
TRBJ1-3 TRBV4-2 NA CASSEYGNPGNTIYF
TRBJ2-2 TRBV4-2 NA CASSQDSADTGELFF
TRBJ1-1 TRBV28 NA CASSRGSTGNTEAFF
TRBJ1-4 TRBV28 NA CASSPSLNEKLFF
TRBJ2-3 TRBV11-2 NA CASSLVSGSTDTQYF
TRBJ2-3 TRBV13 TRBD2 CASSQSGGAGDTQYF
TRBJ2-7 TRBV28 NA CASSSTGRSEQYF
TRBJ2-7 TRBV10-3 TRBD2 CAIGREGAMNEQYF
TRBJ2-5 TRBV7-7 NA CASSTSASSGTPRAPQYF
TRBJ2-5 TRBV29-1 NA CSTQLWGTAGGETQYF
TRBJ2-2 TRBV2 TRBD1 CASKGQLNTGELFF
TRBJ2-7 TRBV12-3/TRBV12-4 NA CASSLGGTGVYF
TRBJ1-2 TRBV5-5 NA CASSDTGIYGYTF